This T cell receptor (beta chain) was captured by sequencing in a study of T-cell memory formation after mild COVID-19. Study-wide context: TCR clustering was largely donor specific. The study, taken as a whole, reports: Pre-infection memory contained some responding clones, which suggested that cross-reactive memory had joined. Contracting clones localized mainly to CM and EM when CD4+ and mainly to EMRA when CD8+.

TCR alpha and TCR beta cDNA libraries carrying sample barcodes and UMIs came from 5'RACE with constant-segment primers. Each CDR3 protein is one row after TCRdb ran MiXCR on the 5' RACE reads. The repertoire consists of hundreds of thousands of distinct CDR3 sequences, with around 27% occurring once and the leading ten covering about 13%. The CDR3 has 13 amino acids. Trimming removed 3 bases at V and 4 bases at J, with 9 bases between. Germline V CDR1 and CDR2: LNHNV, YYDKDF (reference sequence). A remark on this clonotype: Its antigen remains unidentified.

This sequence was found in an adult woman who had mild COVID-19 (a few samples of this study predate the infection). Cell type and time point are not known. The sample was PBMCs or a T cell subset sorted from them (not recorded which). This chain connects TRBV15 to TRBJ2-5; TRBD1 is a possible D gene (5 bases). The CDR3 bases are TGTGCCACCAGCAGTCACAGGCGAGAGACCCAGTACTTC. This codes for CATSSHRRETQYF. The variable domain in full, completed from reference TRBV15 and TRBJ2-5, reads DAMVIQNPRYQVTQFGKPVTLSCSQTLNHNVMYWYQQKSSQAPKLLFHYYDKDFNNEADTPDNFQSRRPNTSFCFLDIRSPGLGDTAMYLCATSSHRRETQYFGPGTRLLVL.